This T cell receptor (beta chain) stems from a study of shared clonotypes between healthy human individuals. About the study: Used for every donor were three CD4 naive, three CD4 memory, two CD8 naive and one CD8 memory plate.

For every subset, genomic DNA was evenly distributed across several immunoSEQ plates. The data were produced by immunoSEQ multiplex PCR, yet TCRdb's version contains in-frame clones alone and is incomplete. Of around 990,000 clones in the sample, 60% to 85% were seen once. This CDR3 is built from 15 residues. Trimming cost V 5 bases and J 0 bases; bases outside gene matches: 6. CDR1 and CDR2 (germline): MDHEN, SYDVKM. Comment on this clone: Its antigen remains unidentified.

Findings of the study overall: An anticipated effect of sequencing depth on clonotype sharing among donors was recognized. Lower generation probabilities were found for non-shared clonotypes than for those shared by all four donors.

What was sequenced was memory CD4+ T cells from PBMCs. Documented subset: CD45RA-negative fraction. The rearrangement joins TRBV28 to TRBJ1-2; 7 bases are shared with TRBD1. This TCR was recovered from a man younger than 35 in good health. Some clones in this sample may be carry-over from other donors' samples. In DNA, the CDR3 is TGTGCCAGCAGTATCGGGACAGCAGCTAACTATGGCTACACCTTC. Translated: CASSIGTAANYGYTF.